These T cell receptor beta chains were read from a single sample in a study of CD8 T cells in Susac syndrome. TCRdb re-called the immunoSEQ multiplex PCR reads through MiXCR, storing one row per CDR3 protein. This sample has about 100,000 distinct CDR3 sequences, with 95% found just once. Sequencing was carried out using CD8+ T cells from PBMCs. All receptors derive from a human donor with Susac syndrome. Both conserved end residues are part of each CDR3. The D gene is left open where the match is weak. A row's size may be missing; if present it is once, few, many or a size class.

TRBJ2-5	TRBV11-2	NA	TRBD1	CASSRTGHEETQYF	TGTGCCAGCAGCCGGACAGGGCACGAAGAGACCCAGTACTTC
TRBJ1-1	TRBV9	NA	TRBD1	CASSGTDRDTEAFF	TGTGCCAGCAGCGGAACCGACAGGGACACTGAAGCTTTCTTT
TRBJ1-6	TRBV19	NA	NA	CASSIVENSPLHF	TGTGCCAGTAGTATAGTCGAGAATTCACCCCTCCACTTT
TRBJ2-7	TRBV28	NA	TRBD1	CASIPGQGYREQYF	TGTGCCAGCATCCCGGGACAGGGATATCGGGAGCAGTACTTC
TRBJ2-3	TRBV28	NA	TRBD2	CASSALRGREKDTQYF	TGTGCCAGCAGTGCCCTACGTGGGCGGGAGAAAGATACGCAGTATTTT
TRBJ2-1	TRBV15	NA	TRBD1	CATSRLIGQGPNNEQFF	TGTGCCACCAGCAGACTTATCGGACAGGGGCCGAACAATGAGCAGTTCTTC
TRBJ2-5	TRBV29-1	NA	NA	CSVDLGQETQYF	TGCAGCGTTGATCTGGGACAAGAGACCCAGTACTTC
TRBJ1-1	TRBV12-3/TRBV12-4	once	NA	CASSPETWTEAFF	TGTGCCAGCAGTCCGGAGACCTGGACAGAGGCTTTCTTT
TRBJ2-5	TRBV20-1	NA	NA	CSAPGPGEETQYF	TGCAGTGCCCCGGGGCCCGGGGAAGAGACCCAGTACTTC
TRBJ1-4	TRBV9	NA	NA	CASRKGASENEKLFF	TGTGCCAGCAGGAAGGGTGCGTCGGAAAATGAAAAACTGTTTTTT
TRBJ2-5	TRBV6-4	NA	NA	CASSGDPSRETQYF	TGTGCCAGCAGCGGGGACCCTAGCCGGGAGACCCAGTACTTC
TRBJ2-7	TRBV7-9	NA	TRBD2	CASSPEGLGNEQYF	TGTGCCAGCAGCCCCGAAGGACTAGGTAACGAGCAGTACTTC
TRBJ2-5	TRBV7-2	NA	NA	CASSLGYRETQYF	TGTGCCAGCAGCTTAGGTTACCGGGAGACCCAGTACTTC
TRBJ2-1	TRBV5-1	NA	NA	CASSLGQLLDEQFF	TGCGCCAGCAGCTTAGGACAGCTCTTGGATGAGCAGTTCTTC
TRBJ2-3	TRBV10-3	NA	NA	CAISEGQLLDTQYF	TGTGCCATCAGTGAAGGTCAGCTACTGGATACGCAGTATTTT
TRBJ1-2	TRBV29-1	once	NA	CSVGRANYGYTF	TGCAGCGTTGGTCGGGCGAACTATGGCTACACCTTC
TRBJ2-3	TRBV25-1	NA	TRBD1	CASSQDRGFTDTQYF	TGTGCCAGCAGCCAGGACAGGGGATTTACAGATACGCAGTATTTT